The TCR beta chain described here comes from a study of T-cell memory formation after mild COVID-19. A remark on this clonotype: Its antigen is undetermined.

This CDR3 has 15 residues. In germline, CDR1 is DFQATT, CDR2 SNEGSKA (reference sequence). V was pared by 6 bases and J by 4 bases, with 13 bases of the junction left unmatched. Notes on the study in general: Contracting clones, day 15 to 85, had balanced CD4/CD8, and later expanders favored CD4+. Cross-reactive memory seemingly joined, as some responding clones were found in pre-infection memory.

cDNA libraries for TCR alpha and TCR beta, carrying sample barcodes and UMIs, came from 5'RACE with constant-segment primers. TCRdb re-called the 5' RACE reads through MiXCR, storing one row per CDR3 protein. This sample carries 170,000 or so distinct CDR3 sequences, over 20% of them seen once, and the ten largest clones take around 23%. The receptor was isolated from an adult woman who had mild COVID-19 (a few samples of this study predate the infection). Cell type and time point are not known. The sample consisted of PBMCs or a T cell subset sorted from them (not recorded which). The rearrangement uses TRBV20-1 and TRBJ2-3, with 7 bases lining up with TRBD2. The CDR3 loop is CSAPPPGGGADTQYF. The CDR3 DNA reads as TGCAGTGCCCCTCCTCCGGGGGGAGGAGCAGATACGCAGTATTTT.